The 8 T cell receptor beta chains presented below share a single source sample, sequenced in a study of beta chain features in type 1 diabetes (dated by TCRdb to the late 2010s). Study-level results and caveats: Type 1 diabetes patients showed a moderate but significant shortening of TCRB CDR3 length in all four CD4+ subsets.

To prepare the library, the immunoSEQ multiplex PCR assay was applied. The entire amount of isolated RNA was reverse transcribed using the High Capacity cDNA Reverse Transcription Kit, so the sequenced TCRB transcripts were expressed ones. TCRdb retrieved this table from immuneACCESS and kept in-frame rearrangements only. Not all clones are present; in checked studies, unresolved V genes account for under half, and no reason is known for the remainder. For this sample there are 600,000 or so clones; under 15% appear just once. Of the sample, around 0.12% is held by the ten largest clones. These TCRs are of unknown antigen specificity. Sequencing used naive CD4+ T cells from blood. What the cell subset or site label conveys for this sample: true naive CD4+ T cells. Receptors originate from a young man with type 1 diabetes.

This chain joins TRBV18 and TRBJ1-1, with D unclear. Per the germline V gene, CDR1 is KGHSH and CDR2 is LQKENI. CDR3 length: 15 residues. The V and J ends lost 3 bases and 1 base respectively, with 12 bases between them. The DNA of the CDR3 is TGTGCCAGCTCACCTGATTACAGAACGAACACTGAAGCTTTCTTT. Protein product: CASSPDYRTNTEAFF.

This clone has more than one count but fewer than ten. V is TRBV5-1 and J is TRBJ1-1; 9 bases agree with TRBD1. CDR3 size: 15 residues. The germline gives CDR1 SGHRS, CDR2 YFSETQ. Germline trimming cut 4 bases from V and 4 bases from J; bases unmatched to any gene: 8. Here the CDR3 reads CASSVIQGAGTEAFF. The DNA of the CDR3 is TGCGCCAGCAGCGTTATACAGGGGGCTGGCACTGAAGCTTTCTTT.

A few counts support this clone. The CDR3 reads CASSQDRLAYEQYF. The CDR3 DNA is TGTGCCAGCAGCCAGGACAGACTAGCCTACGAGCAGTACTTC. The chain is built from TRBV4-2 and TRBJ2-7; possibly TRBD1 or TRBD2 for D (6 bases each). CDR1 LGHNA and CDR2 YNFKEQ come from the germline V gene. V was shortened by 3 bases and J by 2 bases, with 11 bases between the two germline ends. The length of the CDR3 is 14 residues.

The chain is built from TRBV14 and TRBJ1-3; D gene uncertain. The CDR3 is made up of 16 amino acids. CDR1 SGHDN and CDR2 FVKESK come from the germline V gene. Trimming stripped 4 bases from V and 0 bases from J, with 13 bases between. The CDR3 reads CASSPQMVISGNTIYF. The CDR3 DNA reads as TGTGCCAGCAGCCCGCAAATGGTTATCTCTGGAAACACCATATATTTT.

A few counts support this clone. The chain links TRBV9 to TRBJ1-1; 7 bases line up with TRBD1. Germline V lookup: CDR1 SGDLS, CDR2 YYNGEE. The junction had 8 bases not matched to a gene; V was cut back by 4 bases and J by 5 bases. The CDR3 has 14 residues. The CDR3 coding sequence is TGTGCCAGCAGCCCCCACGCAGGGGGAACTGAAGCTTTCTTT. Translated, it gives CASSPHAGGTEAFF.

This rearrangement joins TRBV6-5 to TRBJ2-7, with TRBD1 identical over 11 bases. V trimming: 0 bases; J trimming: 7 bases; junction bases outside the gene matches: 5. Germline CDR1 MNHEY, CDR2 SVGAGI. This CDR3 comprises 15 residues. The CDR3 sequence: CASSYSGQGAFEQYF. The CDR3, as DNA: TGTGCCAGCAGTTACTCCGGACAGGGGGCTTTTGAGCAGTACTTC.

V is TRBV19 and J is TRBJ1-2; D uncertain. The CDR3 has 16 residues. The V end lost 3 bases, the J end lost 3 bases, and 17 bases lay between the germline ends. From germline, CDR1 is LNHDA and CDR2 SQIVND (reference sequence). This CDR3 reads CASSILPSGMHYGYTF. For the CDR3, the DNA is TGTGCCAGTAGTATTCTGCCTTCCGGGATGCACTATGGCTACACCTTC.

This clone appeared a few times. The rearrangement uses TRBV7-2 and TRBJ2-7; 8 bases are shared with TRBD1. The ends lost 3 bases at V and 5 bases at J; junction bases unmatched: 3. This CDR3 has 13 residues. Germline V gives CDR1 SGHTA, CDR2 FQGNSA. The CDR3 here is CASSFAGGDEQYF. Here the CDR3 DNA reads TGTGCCAGCAGCTTCGCAGGGGGCGACGAGCAGTACTTC.